The next 2 T cell receptor beta chains were all read from a single sample in a study of radiotherapy plus CTLA-4 blockade in lung cancer. The table came from immunoSEQ multiplex PCR; TCRdb's copy has only in-frame clones and leaves some out. Counted here are 75,000 to 80,000 clones, around 87% occurring once; the ten biggest clones make up around 0.85%. This sample comprised peripheral blood, obtained from a patient treated with radiotherapy plus ipilimumab. The source of these receptors is a human donor with non-small cell lung cancer who had stable disease on radiotherapy plus ipilimumab.

This chain connects TRBV2 to TRBJ1-1; D remains ambiguous. V lost 9 bases, J lost 4 bases, and 12 bases lay in between. Germline V gene data show CDR1 as SNHLY and CDR2 as FYNNEI. This CDR3 has 12 amino acids. The DNA for the CDR3 is TGTGCCAGTATCGCGGCGGGCACTGAAGCTTTCTTT. It yields the protein CASIAAGTEAFF. The full variable domain, rest sourced from reference TRBV2 and TRBJ1-1, is EPEVTQTPSHQVTQMGQEVILRCVPISNHLYFYWYRQILGQKVEFLVSFYNNEISEKSEIFDDQFSVERPDGSNFTLKIRSTKLEDSAMYFCASIAAGTEAFFGQGTRLTVV.

The table lists this clone with a count of one. The chain has TRBV7-9 and TRBJ2-1; D is perhaps TRBD1 (5 bases). V dropped 5 bases and J dropped 1 base, with 21 bases sitting between them. This CDR3 has 18 residues. Germline V gene lookup returns CDR1 SEHNR and CDR2 FQNEAQ (reference sequence). Written as DNA, the CDR3 is TGTGCCAGCAGCCCCATTGCCCCCCTAAAGGGGTCCTACAATGAGCAGTTCTTC. This codes for CASSPIAPLKGSYNEQFF. Using reference TRBV7-9 and TRBJ2-1 for the parts outside the CDR3, the full variable domain is DTGVSQNPRHKITKRGQNVTFRCDPISEHNRLYWYRQTLGQGPEFLTYFQNEAQLEKSRLLSDRFSAERPKGSFSTLEIQRTEQGDSAMYLCASSPIAPLKGSYNEQFFGPGTRLTVL.